Reported below is one TCR beta chain. Its antigen is as yet unknown. One end of the junction does not line up with germline, which may come from a read error. Unique molecular identifiers had been added to the TCR beta cDNA libraries. TCRdb reprocessed the PCR reads via MiXCR and lists one record per CDR3 protein. The sample lists some 450,000 distinct CDR3 sequences, under 55% occurring once. The data belong to a study of post-analysis software for immune sequencing data. Study-level points and caveats: Elevated frequency relative to controls characterized four or five TRBV segments in patients, TRBV5-6, TRBV5-1 and TRBV20-1 among them.

CDR1 LGHDT and CDR2 YNNKEL come from the germline V gene (reference sequence). The CDR3 has 15 residues. The clonotype originates from a girl under 18 with multiple sclerosis. The chain combines TRBV3-1 with TRBJ2-1, with a possible D match to TRBD1 (5 bases). Sequencing used blood. DNA for the CDR3: TGTGCCAGCAGCCAAGACAGGGTCAATATCAATGAGCGGTTCTTC. Translation gives CASSQDRVNINERFF.